These 8 T cell receptor beta chains came from one sample sequenced in a study of T cell changes during pregnancy in multiple sclerosis. Data came from immunoSEQ multiplex PCR; TCRdb stores just in-frame clones and leaves some out. The repertoire has tens of thousands of clones, roughly 90% of them found once; the top ten carry roughly 5%. The source material was CD8+ T cells from peripheral blood mononuclear cells, sampled before pregnancy. All receptors come from a female donor with multiple sclerosis, enrolled in a pregnancy study.

The chain couples TRBV13 to TRBJ1-1; TRBD1 might be the D (5 bases). CDR3 size: 15 residues. Trimming removed 3 bases at V and 1 base at J, with 12 bases between. CDR1 PRHDT and CDR2 FYEKMQ come from the germline V gene (reference sequence). Here the CDR3 reads CASSFRTTQNTEAFF. The DNA for the CDR3 is TGTGCCAGCAGCTTTAGGACAACCCAGAACACTGAAGCTTTCTTT. Using reference TRBV13 and TRBJ1-1 for the parts outside the CDR3, the full variable domain is AAGVIQSPRHLIKEKRETATLKCYPIPRHDTVYWYQQGPGQDPQFLISFYEKMQSDKGSIPDRFSAQQFSDYHSELNMSSLELGDSALYFCASSFRTTQNTEAFFGQGTRLTVV.

The rearrangement links TRBV27 to TRBJ1-1; D remains ambiguous. CDR3 size: 13 residues. Between the trimmed V and J ends, which lost 2 bases and 4 bases, there was a span of 8 bases. Germline CDR1 reads MNHEY; CDR2 reads SMNVEV (reference sequence). The CDR3 here is CASSLGQTTEAFF. Here the CDR3 DNA reads TGTGCCAGCAGTTTAGGGCAGACCACTGAAGCTTTCTTT.

This clone is a singleton in its sample. V is TRBV5-1 and J is TRBJ2-3, with a weak D call TRBD2 (5 bases). Per the germline V gene, CDR1 is SGHRS and CDR2 is YFSETQ. Trimming removed 0 bases from V and 4 bases from J, with 9 bases in between. The CDR3 sequence is 14 residues long. Written as DNA, the CDR3 is TGCGCCAGCAGCTTGGGTCAGAGGGCAGATACGCAGTATTTT. Its protein product is CASSLGQRADTQYF.

The chain is built from TRBV7-8 and TRBJ1-2, with 7 bases matching TRBD1. The ends lost 5 bases at V and 7 bases at J; junction bases unmatched: 7. Looked up from germline, CDR1 is SGHVS and CDR2 is FQNEAQ. This CDR3 comprises 13 residues. CDR3 DNA: TGTGCCAGCAGCCAGGAGGGGGCGGTTGGCTACACCTTC. Translated, it gives CASSQEGAVGYTF. Based on the CDR3 plus reference TRBV7-8 and TRBJ1-2, the full variable domain is GAGVSQSPRYKVAKRGQDVALRCDPISGHVSLFWYQQALGQGPEFLTYFQNEAQLDKSGLPSDRFFAERPEGSVSTLKIQRTQQEDSAVYLCASSQEGAVGYTFGSGTRLTVV.

The chain couples TRBV9 to TRBJ2-5; 7 nucleotides line up with TRBD2. With 0 bases clipped from V and 5 bases from J, the junction kept 13 bases outside the gene matches. The germline V gene encodes CDR1 SGDLS and CDR2 YYNGEE. The CDR3 sequence is 17 residues long. CDR3 protein: CASSVGLSGRRSETQYF. The CDR3 DNA sequence: TGTGCCAGCAGCGTAGGTCTTAGCGGGCGCCGATCGGAGACCCAGTACTTC. The whole variable domain, remainder taken from reference TRBV9 and TRBJ2-5, is DSGVTQTPKHLITATGQRVTLRCSPRSGDLSVYWYQQSLDQGLQFLIQYYNGEERAKGNILERFSAQQFPDLHSELNLSSLELGDSALYFCASSVGLSGRRSETQYFGPGTRLLVL.

The chain employs TRBV7-9 and TRBJ2-7, with a tentative D call TRBD2 (5 bases). With 5 bases removed from V and 3 bases from J, the gap between germline ends came to 8 bases. Germline V gives CDR1 SEHNR, CDR2 FQNEAQ (reference sequence). The CDR3 totals 12 residues. The CDR3 DNA is TGTGCCAGCAGCCAGGCGGGCTACGAGCAGTACTTC. Translating it yields CASSQAGYEQYF.

The count of this clone is one. The chain uses TRBV27 and TRBJ2-1; TRBD1 might be the D (5 bases). Per germline, CDR1 MNHEY and CDR2 SMNVEV (reference sequence). The CDR3 has 14 amino acids. Trimming removed 4 bases from V and 0 bases from J, with 7 bases in between. The DNA of the CDR3 is TGTGCCAGCAGTTCTCAGGGCTCCTACAATGAGCAGTTCTTC. It encodes CASSSQGSYNEQFF.

The chain recombines TRBV5-1 with TRBJ1-1; D may be TRBD1 (5 bases). Germline CDR1 and CDR2: SGHRS and YFSETQ. This CDR3 has 14 residues. Trimming took off 4 bases at V and 3 bases at J, with 13 bases between the two ends. CDR3 region: CASSPDPGDTEAFF. CDR3 coding DNA: TGCGCCAGCAGCCCGGACCCGGGGGACACTGAAGCTTTCTTT.